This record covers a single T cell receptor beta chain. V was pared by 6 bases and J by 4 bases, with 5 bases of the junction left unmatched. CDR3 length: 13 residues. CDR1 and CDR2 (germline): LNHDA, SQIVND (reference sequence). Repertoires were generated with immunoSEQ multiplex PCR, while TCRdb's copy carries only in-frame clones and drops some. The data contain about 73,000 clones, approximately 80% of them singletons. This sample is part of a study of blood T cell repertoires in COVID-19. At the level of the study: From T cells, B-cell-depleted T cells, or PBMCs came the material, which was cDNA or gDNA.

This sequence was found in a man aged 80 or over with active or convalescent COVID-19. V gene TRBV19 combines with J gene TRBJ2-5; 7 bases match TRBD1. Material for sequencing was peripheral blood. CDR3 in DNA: TGTGCCAGTAGGCGACAGGGTAGAGAGACCCAGTACTTC. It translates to CASRRQGRETQYF.